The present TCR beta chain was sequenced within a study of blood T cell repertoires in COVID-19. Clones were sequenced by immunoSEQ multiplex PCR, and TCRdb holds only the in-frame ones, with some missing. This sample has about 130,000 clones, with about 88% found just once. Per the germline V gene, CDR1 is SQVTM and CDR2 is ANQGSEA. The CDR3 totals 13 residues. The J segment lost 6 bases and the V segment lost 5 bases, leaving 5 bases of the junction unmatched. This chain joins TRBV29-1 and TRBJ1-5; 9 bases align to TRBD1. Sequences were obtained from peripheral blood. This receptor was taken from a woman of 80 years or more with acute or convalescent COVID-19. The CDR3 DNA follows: TGCAGCGTTAGGGACAGGGATACTCAGCCCCAGCATTTT. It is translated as CSVRDRDTQPQHF.